The rows below give T cell receptor beta chains drawn from one sample of a study of blood T cells in healthy people across ages. TCRdb passed the 5' RACE reads through MiXCR, listing each CDR3 protein once. The sample holds over 1,200,000 distinct CDR3 sequences, 45% to 70% seen once. Sequenced material: blood. The receptors originated from a man between 18 and 29 years old in good health. The CDR3 runs from the conserved cysteine through the conserved F or W. The order of the fields is clone size, J gene, D gene, V gene, CDR3 DNA, CDR3 protein. A D gene is named only where the DNA matches it firmly. Rows may omit the clone size; those that give it use once, few, many or a size class.

- | TRBJ2-3 | - | TRBV29-1 | TGCAGCGTTGTGGGCACTCGCCCCGATACGCAGTATTTT | CSVVGTRPDTQYF
- | TRBJ1-1 | - | TRBV5-1 | TGCGCCAGCAGCTTCACAGGCTTGGGCACTGAAGCTTTCTTT | CASSFTGLGTEAFF
- | TRBJ2-2 | TRBD1 | TRBV28 | TGTGCCAGCAGTTGGACAGGGAAGGACGGGGAGCTGTTTTTT | CASSWTGKDGELFF
- | TRBJ2-3 | TRBD2 | TRBV7-6 | TGTGCCAGCGGGGGACTACGAGATACGCAGTATTTT | CASGGLRDTQYF
- | TRBJ1-2 | - | TRBV12-3/TRBV12-4 | TGTGCCAGCAGCACTAGCTACACCCTCTATGGCTACACCTTC | CASSTSYTLYGYTF
few | TRBJ1-1 | - | TRBV29-1 | TGCAGCGTTGCCCCCAACCAAGGGGAAGCTTTCTTT | CSVAPNQGEAFF
- | TRBJ2-3 | - | TRBV28 | TGTGCCAGCAGTTTATCTTCGTTTATGCTAGAAGGGGGCACAGATACGCAGTATTTT | CASSLSSFMLEGGTDTQYF
few | TRBJ1-2 | TRBD1 | TRBV10-3 | TGTGCCATCAGCTCCGGGACAGGGTCAACTAACTATGGCTACACCTTC | CAISSGTGSTNYGYTF
- | TRBJ2-1 | - | TRBV15 | TGTGCCACCAGCAGAGGAGGGCTAGCAGATGAGCAGTTCTTC | CATSRGGLADEQFF
- | TRBJ2-1 | - | TRBV5-1 | TGCGCCAGCAGCGAAGGGACCCTCGGAAATGAGCAGTTCTTC | CASSEGTLGNEQFF
- | TRBJ2-1 | - | TRBV9 | TGTGCCAGCAGCCCCCCTCAGGGGTCTAGCGCCCTTCTCTACAATGAGCAGTTCTTC | CASSPPQGSSALLYNEQFF